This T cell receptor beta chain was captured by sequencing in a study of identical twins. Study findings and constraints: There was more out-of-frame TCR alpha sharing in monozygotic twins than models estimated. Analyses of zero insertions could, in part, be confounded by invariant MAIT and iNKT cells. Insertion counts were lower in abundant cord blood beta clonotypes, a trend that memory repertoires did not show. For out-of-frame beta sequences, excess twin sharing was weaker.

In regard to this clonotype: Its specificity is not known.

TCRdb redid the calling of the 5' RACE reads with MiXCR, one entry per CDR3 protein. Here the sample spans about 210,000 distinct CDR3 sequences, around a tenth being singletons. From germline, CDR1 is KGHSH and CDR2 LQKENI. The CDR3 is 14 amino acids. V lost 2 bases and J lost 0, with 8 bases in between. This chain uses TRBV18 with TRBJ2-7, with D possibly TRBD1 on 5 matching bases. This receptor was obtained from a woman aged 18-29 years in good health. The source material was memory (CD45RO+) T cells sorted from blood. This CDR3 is CASSPGASSYEQYF. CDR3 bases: TGTGCCAGCTCACCAGGGGCAAGCTCCTACGAGCAGTACTTC.